This TCR beta chain was obtained from a study of blood T cells in healthy people across ages (dated by TCRdb to 2013 to 2016). Regarding the study in general: Template switching captured roughly one uniquely barcoded TCR beta cDNA molecule per two T cells in model experiments. Age-related changes in TCR beta repertoire diversity were measured in the study by deep sequencing normalized with unique cDNA molecular identifiers. Donors were grouped into four age groups: young (average 16 years), middle-aged (39), aged (62) and long-lived (about 90). To avoid experimental bias, donors of different ages were distributed randomly across sequencing lanes. Using the same blood draw, the study looked at two additional independent replicas of 1 million unique cDNA reads for two donors, one aged 18 to 29 and the other aged 80 or older.

The donors were 40 or so Caucasian individuals from Russia, aged roughly 6 to 100 years, who were systemically healthy. Each donor gave 8 to 10 milliliters of peripheral blood, drawn into EDTA-treated Vacutainer tubes. Ficoll-Paque density-gradient centrifugation was used to isolate PBMCs, with at least 7 million per sample. Total RNA, at least 5 micrograms per sample, was extracted from PBMCs with Trizol reagent. Naive CD45RAhigh/CD27high T cell percentages were measured by flow cytometry on a PBMC aliquot from every donor. This clonotype has more than one count but fewer than ten. The clone's antigen remains unknown. The CDR3 end shows no conserved phenylalanine or tryptophan, and so a read error is likely. Termini included, the CDR3 measures 13 amino acids. Here the CDR3 DNA is all that survives: 39 bases in frame from base 1. According to the germline V gene (reference sequence), CDR1 reads DFQATT and CDR2 reads SNEGSKA. Clipping removes 6 bases from V and 10 bases from J, with 6 as the unmatched junction base count.

The paper's findings and limits, for the study overall: A strong correlation was found between observed TCR beta diversity and the percentage of naive T cells measured by flow cytometry. Observed TCR beta diversity per million T cells fell roughly linearly with age, and a significant reduction was already apparent by age roughly 40. The CMV infection status of donors was not known, potentially confounding age-related changes in expanded clonotypes. Compared with the aged group, the long-lived group had more naive CD4+ T cells, fewer expanded clones and increased TCR diversity, a pattern suggesting age selection. Estimates of total diversity based on one million sequenced T cells were regarded as lower bounds and as underestimates. Bulk unsorted PBMC profiling prevented conclusive comparison of naive and antigen-experienced compartments.

Libraries came from 5' RACE. TCRdb lists the instrument as Illumina HiSeq 2500. A second PCR of 7 to 11 cycles was run with a J-beta primer mix and a sample-barcoded 5' primer. A template-switch 5' adaptor carrying 12 random nucleotides introduced a unique molecular identifier onto each TCR beta cDNA molecule. Each sample yielded at least 3 million CDR3-containing paired-end reads. All of the RNA was converted into first-strand cDNA using the Mint cDNA synthesis kit, with a TRBC-specific oligonucleotide serving as the primer. All cDNA was treated with uracil-DNA glycosylase and then went through a first 18-cycle PCR with the universal primers M1SS and BC2_uni_R. The study's processing was this. For normalization, 1 million high-quality reads were randomly selected from each sample, with every read carrying a distinct molecular identifier. Reads with shared molecular identifiers were discarded instead of being binned into consensus sequences. MiTCR, with a Q25 quality threshold and the strictest error-elimination algorithm, was used for CDR3 identification, clonotype clustering and error correction. Lower-bound total TCR beta diversity was estimated with a nonparametric unseen species model using Euler transformation. Starting from the raw public reads, TCRdb applied fastp trimming at Q25, assembled clones with MiXCR and retained in-frame beta chains. Rows matching on CDR3 protein sequence are summarized as one entry with the most common DNA and genes. These V and J calls are TCRdb output, not the study's own analysis. The sample profile shows 550,000 to 750,000 distinct CDR3 sequences; around 21% of them were found once. 3.5% to 4% of the sample belongs to the ten largest clones.

Sequenced material: blood. The TCR sequence derives from a man between 65 and 85 years old in good health. This chain is built from TRBV20-1 and TRBJ2-1, with 13 central nucleotides matching TRBD2. The sequenced DNA is TGCAGTGCGTGGACTAGCGGGAGCGGGGAGCAGTTCGTC. This translates into CSAWTSGSGEQFV.